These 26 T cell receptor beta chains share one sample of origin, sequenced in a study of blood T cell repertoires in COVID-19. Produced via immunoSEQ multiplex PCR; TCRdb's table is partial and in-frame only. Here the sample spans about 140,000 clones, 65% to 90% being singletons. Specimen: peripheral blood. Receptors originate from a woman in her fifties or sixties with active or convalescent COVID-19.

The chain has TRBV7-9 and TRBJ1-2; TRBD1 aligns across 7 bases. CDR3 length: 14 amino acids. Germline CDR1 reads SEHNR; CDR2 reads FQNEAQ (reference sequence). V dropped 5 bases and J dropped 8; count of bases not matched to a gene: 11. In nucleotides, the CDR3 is TGTGCCAGCAGCCTCACAGGGGTTTATGGAGGCTACACCTTC. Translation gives CASSLTGVYGGYTF.

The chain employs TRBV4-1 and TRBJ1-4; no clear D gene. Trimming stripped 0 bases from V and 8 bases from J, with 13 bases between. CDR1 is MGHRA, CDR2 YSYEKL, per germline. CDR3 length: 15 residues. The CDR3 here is CASSQEGGWQEKLFF. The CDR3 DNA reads TGCGCCAGCAGCCAAGAGGGAGGGTGGCAGGAAAAACTGTTTTTT.

CDR3 region: CASSQTGYNSPLHF. The DNA of the CDR3 is TGTGCCAGCAGCCAAACAGGGTATAATTCACCCCTCCACTTT. The V and J genes are TRBV3-1 (or the pseudogene TRBV3-2) and TRBJ1-6, with TRBD1 as a possible D gene (6 bases). Looked up from germline, CDR1 is LGHDT and CDR2 is YNNKEL (reference sequence). V lost 2 bases and J lost 4, with 6 bases in between. The CDR3 spans 14 residues.

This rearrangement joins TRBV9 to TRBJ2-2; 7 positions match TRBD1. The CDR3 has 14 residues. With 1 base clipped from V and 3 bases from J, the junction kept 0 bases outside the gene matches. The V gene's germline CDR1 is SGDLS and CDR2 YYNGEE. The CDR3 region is CASSVTGDTGELFF. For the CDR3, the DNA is TGTGCCAGCAGCGTAACAGGGGACACCGGGGAGCTGTTTTTT.

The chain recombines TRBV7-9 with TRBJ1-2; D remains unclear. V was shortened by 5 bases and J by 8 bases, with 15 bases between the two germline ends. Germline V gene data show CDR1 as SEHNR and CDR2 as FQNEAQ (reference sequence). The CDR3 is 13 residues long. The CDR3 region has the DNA TGTGCCAGCAGCGTTCAAGACCTGGAGGGCTACACCTTC. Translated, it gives CASSVQDLEGYTF.

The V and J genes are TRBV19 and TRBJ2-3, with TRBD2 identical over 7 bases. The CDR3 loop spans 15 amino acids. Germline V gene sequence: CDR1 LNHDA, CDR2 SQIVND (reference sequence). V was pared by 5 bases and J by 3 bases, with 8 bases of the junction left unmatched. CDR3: CASSSGEGPTDTQYF. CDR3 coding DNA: TGTGCCAGTAGTTCGGGGGAGGGCCCGACAGATACGCAGTATTTT.

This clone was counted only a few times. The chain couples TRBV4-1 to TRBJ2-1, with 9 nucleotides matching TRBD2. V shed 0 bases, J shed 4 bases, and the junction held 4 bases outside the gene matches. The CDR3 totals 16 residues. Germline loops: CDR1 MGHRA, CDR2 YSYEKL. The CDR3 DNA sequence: TGCGCCAGCAGCCAAGATAGGACTAGCGTATACAATGAGCAGTTCTTC. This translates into CASSQDRTSVYNEQFF.

DNA for the CDR3: TGTGCCAGCAATCAGGGCGAGGCAGATACGCAGTATTTT. It translates to CASNQGEADTQYF. The rearrangement uses TRBV7-9 and TRBJ2-3, with a possible D match to TRBD1 (5 bases). Trimming removed 7 bases from V and 4 bases from J, with 12 bases in between. The germline V gene encodes CDR1 SEHNR and CDR2 FQNEAQ (reference sequence). This CDR3 is 13 amino acids long. Using reference TRBV7-9 and TRBJ2-3 for the parts outside the CDR3, the full variable domain is DTGVSQNPRHKITKRGQNVTFRCDPISEHNRLYWYRQTLGQGPEFLTYFQNEAQLEKSRLLSDRFSAERPKGSFSTLEIQRTEQGDSAMYLCASNQGEADTQYFGPGTRLTVL.

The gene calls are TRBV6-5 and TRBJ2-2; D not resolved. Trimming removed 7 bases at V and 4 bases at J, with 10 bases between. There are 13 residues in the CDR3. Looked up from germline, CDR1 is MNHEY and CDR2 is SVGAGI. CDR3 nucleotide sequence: TGTGCCAGCACTGCCCTCAGCACCGGGGAGCTGTTTTTT. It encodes CASTALSTGELFF.

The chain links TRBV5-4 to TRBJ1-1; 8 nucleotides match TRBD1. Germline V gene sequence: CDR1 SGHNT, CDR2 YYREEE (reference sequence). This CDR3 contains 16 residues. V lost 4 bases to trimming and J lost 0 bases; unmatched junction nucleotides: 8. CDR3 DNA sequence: TGTGCCAGCAGCGACAACAGACAGGGGCTGAACACTGAAGCTTTCTTT. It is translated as CASSDNRQGLNTEAFF.

The DNA for the CDR3 is TGTGCCTGGAGTGGGGGGGCCTACAATGAGCAGTTCTTC. Its translation: CAWSGGAYNEQFF. The J gene is TRBJ2-1, the V gene TRBV30; the D gene is possibly TRBD2 (6 bases). Germline assignment: CDR1 GTSNPN and CDR2 SVGIG (reference sequence). The CDR3 extends over 13 amino acids. V was trimmed by 1 base and J by 2 bases, leaving 6 bases between them.

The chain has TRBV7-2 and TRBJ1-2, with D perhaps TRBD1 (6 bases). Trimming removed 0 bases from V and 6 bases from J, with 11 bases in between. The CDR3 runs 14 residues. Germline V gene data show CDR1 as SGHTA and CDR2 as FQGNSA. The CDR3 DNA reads TGTGCCAGCAGCTTAGCCGGGGGGGCGGATGGCTACACCTTC. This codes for CASSLAGGADGYTF.

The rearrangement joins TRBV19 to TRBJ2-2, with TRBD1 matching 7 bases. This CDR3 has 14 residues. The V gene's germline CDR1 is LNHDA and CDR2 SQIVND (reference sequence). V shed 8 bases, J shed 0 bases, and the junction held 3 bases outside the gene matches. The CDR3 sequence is CASAGTANTGELFF. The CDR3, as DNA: TGTGCCAGTGCCGGGACAGCGAACACCGGGGAGCTGTTTTTT.

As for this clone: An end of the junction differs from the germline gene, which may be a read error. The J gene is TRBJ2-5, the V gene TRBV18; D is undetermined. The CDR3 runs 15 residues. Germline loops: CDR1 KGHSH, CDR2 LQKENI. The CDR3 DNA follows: TGTGCCAGCTCGCCACCCACAGAGATACAAGAGACCCAGTACTTC. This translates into CASSPPTEIQETQYF.

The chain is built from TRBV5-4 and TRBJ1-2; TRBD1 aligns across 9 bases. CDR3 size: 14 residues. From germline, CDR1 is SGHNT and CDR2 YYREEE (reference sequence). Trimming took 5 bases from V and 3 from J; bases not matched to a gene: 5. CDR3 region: CASRLTGGDYGYTF. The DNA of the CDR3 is TGTGCCAGCAGACTCACAGGGGGCGACTATGGCTACACCTTC.

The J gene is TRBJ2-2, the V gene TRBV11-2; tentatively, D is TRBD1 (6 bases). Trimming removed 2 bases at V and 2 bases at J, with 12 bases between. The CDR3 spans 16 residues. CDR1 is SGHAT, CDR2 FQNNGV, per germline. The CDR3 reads CASSLYEGGNTGELFF. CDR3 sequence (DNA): TGTGCCAGCAGCTTATATGAAGGGGGTAACACCGGGGAGCTGTTTTTT.

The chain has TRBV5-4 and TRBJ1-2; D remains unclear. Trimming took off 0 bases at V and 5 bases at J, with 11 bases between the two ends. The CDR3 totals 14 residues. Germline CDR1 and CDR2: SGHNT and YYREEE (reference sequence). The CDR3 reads CASSLVGSLYGYTF. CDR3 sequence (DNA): TGTGCCAGCAGCTTGGTGGGTAGCCTGTATGGCTACACCTTC.

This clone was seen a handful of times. CDR3 sequence: CASRLPGGWTEAFF. CDR3 bases: TGTGCCAGCCGCCTACCCGGGGGGTGGACTGAAGCTTTCTTT. The chain links TRBV6-5 to TRBJ1-1; D is possibly TRBD1 (5 bases). Per germline, CDR1 MNHEY and CDR2 SVGAGI. This CDR3 has 14 amino acids. Trimming stripped 8 bases from V and 5 bases from J, with 18 bases between.

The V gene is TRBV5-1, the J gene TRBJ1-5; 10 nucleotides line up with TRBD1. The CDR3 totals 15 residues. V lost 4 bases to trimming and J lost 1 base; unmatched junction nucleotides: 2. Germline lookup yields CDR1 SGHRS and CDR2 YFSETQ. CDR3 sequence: CASSVGQGSNQPQHF. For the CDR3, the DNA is TGCGCCAGCAGCGTGGGACAGGGGAGCAATCAGCCCCAGCATTTT. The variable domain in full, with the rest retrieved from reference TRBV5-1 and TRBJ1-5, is KAGVTQTPRYLIKTRGQQVTLSCSPISGHRSVSWYQQTPGQGLQFLFEYFSETQRNKGNFPGRFSGRQFSNSRSEMNVSTLELGDSALYLCASSVGQGSNQPQHFGDGTRLSIL.

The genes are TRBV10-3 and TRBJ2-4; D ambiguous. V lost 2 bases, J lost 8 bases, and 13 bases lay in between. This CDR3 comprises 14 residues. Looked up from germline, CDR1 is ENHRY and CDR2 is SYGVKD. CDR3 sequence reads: CAISEGRSLDIQYF. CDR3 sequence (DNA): TGTGCCATCAGTGAGGGCAGAAGTCTCGACATTCAGTACTTC.

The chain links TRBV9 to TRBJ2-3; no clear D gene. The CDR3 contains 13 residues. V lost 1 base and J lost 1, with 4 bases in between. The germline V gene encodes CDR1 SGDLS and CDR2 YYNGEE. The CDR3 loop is CASSVLGTDTQYF. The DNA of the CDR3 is TGTGCCAGCAGCGTACTTGGCACAGATACGCAGTATTTT.

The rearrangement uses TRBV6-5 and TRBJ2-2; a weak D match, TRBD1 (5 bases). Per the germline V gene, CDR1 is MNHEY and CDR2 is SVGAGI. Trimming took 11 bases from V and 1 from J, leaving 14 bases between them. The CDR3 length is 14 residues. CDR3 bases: TGTGCCGGCCGCCCCGGACAGAACACCGGGGAGCTGTTTTTT. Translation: CAGRPGQNTGELFF.

For the CDR3, the DNA is TGTGCCAGCAGCCAGGCAGGGGGCTTTACTGAAGCTTTCTTT. Amino acids: CASSQAGGFTEAFF. This chain connects TRBV7-2 to TRBJ1-1, with TRBD1 matching 8 bases. There are 14 residues in the CDR3. V shed 5 bases and J 5 bases; nucleotides not matched to a gene: 7. Germline V CDR1 and CDR2: SGHTA, FQGNSA.

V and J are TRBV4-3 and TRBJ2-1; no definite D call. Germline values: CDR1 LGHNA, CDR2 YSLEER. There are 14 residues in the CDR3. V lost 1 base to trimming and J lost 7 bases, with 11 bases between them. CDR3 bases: TGCGCCAGCAGCCAAGGGGCCCCTGGGAATGAGCAGTTCTTC. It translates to CASSQGAPGNEQFF.

The CDR3 DNA is TGTGCCAGCAGCGTCTGGGGGGACTCTTACGAGCAGTACTTC. Translated, it gives CASSVWGDSYEQYF. The chain combines TRBV9 with TRBJ2-7, with a weak D call TRBD2 (6 bases). Germline V gene lookup returns CDR1 SGDLS and CDR2 YYNGEE. The CDR3 covers 14 residues. Trimming removed 2 bases at V and 4 bases at J, with 13 bases between.

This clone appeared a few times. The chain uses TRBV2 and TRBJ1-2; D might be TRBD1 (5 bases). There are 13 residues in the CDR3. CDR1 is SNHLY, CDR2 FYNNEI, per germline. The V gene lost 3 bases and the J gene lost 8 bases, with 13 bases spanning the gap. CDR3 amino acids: CASSDQGFEGYTF. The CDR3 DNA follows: TGTGCCAGCAGTGATCAGGGTTTTGAGGGCTACACCTTC.